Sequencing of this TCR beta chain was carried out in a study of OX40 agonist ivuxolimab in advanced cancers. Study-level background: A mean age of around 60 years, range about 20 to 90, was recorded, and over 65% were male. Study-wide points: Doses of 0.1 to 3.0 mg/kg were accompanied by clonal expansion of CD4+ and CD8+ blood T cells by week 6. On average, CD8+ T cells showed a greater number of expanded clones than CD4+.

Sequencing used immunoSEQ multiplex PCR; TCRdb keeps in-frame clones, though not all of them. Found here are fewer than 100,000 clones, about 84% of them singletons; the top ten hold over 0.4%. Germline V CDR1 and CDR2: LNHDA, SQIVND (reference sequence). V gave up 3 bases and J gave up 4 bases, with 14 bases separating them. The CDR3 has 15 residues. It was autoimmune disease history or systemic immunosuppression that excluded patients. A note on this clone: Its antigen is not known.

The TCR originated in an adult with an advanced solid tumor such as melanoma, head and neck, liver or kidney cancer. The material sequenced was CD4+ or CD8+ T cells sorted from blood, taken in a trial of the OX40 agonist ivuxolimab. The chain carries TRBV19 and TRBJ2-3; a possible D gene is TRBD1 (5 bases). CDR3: CASSMATLGADTQYF. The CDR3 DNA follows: TGTGCCAGTAGTATGGCGACCTTAGGGGCAGATACGCAGTATTTT. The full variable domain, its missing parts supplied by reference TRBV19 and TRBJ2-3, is DGGITQSPKYLFRKEGQNVTLSCEQNLNHDAMYWYRQDPGQGLRLIYYSQIVNDFQKGDIAEGYSVSREKKESFPLTVTSAQKNPTAFYLCASSMATLGADTQYFGPGTRLTVL.